This TCR beta chain was sequenced for a study of blood T cell repertoires in COVID-19. Study context: The samples span acute and convalescent COVID-19 from the United States, Italy and Spain. Sample material is recorded as cDNA or gDNA derived from T cells, B-cell-depleted T cells, or PBMCs.

Clinical history as reported by participants underpinned cohort assignment. There are 15 residues in the CDR3. Between the trimmed V and J ends, which lost 5 bases and 4 bases, there was a span of 15 bases. The V gene's germline CDR1 is SSHAT and CDR2 FNYEAQ (reference sequence). Methods used by the authors: Reference gene primers were amplified, and this amplification served to estimate nucleated cell counts. Data came from immunoSEQ multiplex PCR; TCRdb stores just in-frame clones and leaves some out. That table furnishes V, J and clone size, whereas the DNA furnished D and trimming. The table has over 200,000 clones, 85% to 90% seen once.

The source material was PBMCs or T cells enriched from blood (not recorded which). The sequence came from a man in his forties or fifties who had recovered from COVID-19. The chain joins TRBV7-7 to TRBJ2-1; no clear D. The CDR3 DNA reads TGTGCCAGCAGCCCGCCGGGTTCCCTTTACAATGAGCAGTTCTTC. Translated: CASSPPGSLYNEQFF.